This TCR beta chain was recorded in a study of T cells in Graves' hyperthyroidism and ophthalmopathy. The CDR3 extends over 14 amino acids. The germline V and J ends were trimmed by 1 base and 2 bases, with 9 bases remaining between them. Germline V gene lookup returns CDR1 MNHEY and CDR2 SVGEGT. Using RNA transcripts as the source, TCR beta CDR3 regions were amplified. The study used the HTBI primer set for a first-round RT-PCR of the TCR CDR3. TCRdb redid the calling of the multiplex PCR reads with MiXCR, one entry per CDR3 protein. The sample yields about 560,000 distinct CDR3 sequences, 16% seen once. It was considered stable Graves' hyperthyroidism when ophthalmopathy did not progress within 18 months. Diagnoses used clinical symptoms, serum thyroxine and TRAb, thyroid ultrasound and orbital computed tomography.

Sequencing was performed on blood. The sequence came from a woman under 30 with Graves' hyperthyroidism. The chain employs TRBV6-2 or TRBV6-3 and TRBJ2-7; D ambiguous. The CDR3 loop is CASSYLQNTYEQYF. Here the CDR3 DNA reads TGTGCCAGCAGTTACTTGCAGAATACCTACGAGCAGTACTTC.